Here is one T cell receptor (beta chain) with its context. Its specificity is not known. This entry is derived from a study of vaccination effects on CD4 cells after COVID-19. Study-wide points: Predominantly, the post-vaccine spike-reactive clones of convalescents comprised new vaccine-induced clones.

Culture lasted approximately 10 days before CD4+ T cell isolation. Infection with SARS-CoV-2 occurred in the person between March and December 2020, and PCR confirmed it. The protocol was immunoSEQ multiplex PCR, while the TCRdb copy is restricted to in-frame clones and leaves out a portion. Among approximately 45,000 clones listed, 70% to 75% were seen once. The V end lost 6 bases, the J end lost 10 bases, and 13 bases lay between the germline ends. The CDR3 totals 12 residues. Germline assignment: CDR1 ENHRY and CDR2 SYGVKD. The TCR comes from a human donor who had a prior SARS-CoV-2 infection. The rearrangement joins TRBV10-3 to TRBJ2-1; maybe TRBD2 (6 bases). The sequences come from CD4+ T cells from PBMCs cultured without peptide, collected before COVID-19 vaccination. CDR3 sequence (DNA): TGTGCCATCAGCCGAGAACGGGAGGAGCAGTTCTTC. Translated: CAISREREEQFF.